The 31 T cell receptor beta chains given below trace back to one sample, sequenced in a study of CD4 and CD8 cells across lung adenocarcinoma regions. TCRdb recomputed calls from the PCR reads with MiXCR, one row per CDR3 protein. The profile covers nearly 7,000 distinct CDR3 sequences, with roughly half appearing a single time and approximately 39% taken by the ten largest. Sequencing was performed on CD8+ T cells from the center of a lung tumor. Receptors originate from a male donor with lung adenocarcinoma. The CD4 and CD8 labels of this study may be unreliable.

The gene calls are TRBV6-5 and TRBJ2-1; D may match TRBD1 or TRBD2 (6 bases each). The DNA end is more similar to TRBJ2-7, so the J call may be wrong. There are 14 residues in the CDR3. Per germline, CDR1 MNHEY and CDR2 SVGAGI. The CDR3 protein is CASSLGGGSYEQYF. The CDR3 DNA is TGTGCCAGCAGTTTAGGAGGGGGCTCCTACGAGCAGTACTTC.

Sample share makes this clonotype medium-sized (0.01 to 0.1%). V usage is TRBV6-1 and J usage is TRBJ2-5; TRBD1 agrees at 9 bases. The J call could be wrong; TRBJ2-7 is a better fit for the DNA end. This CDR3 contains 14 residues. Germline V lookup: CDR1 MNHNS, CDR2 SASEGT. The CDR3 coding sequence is TGTGCCAGCAGTCCCCGGGACAGGGACTACGAGCAGTACTTC. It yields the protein CASSPRDRDYEQYF.

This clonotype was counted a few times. CDR3 in amino acids: CASRYQRGVEQFF. The DNA for the CDR3 is TGTGCGAGCCGGTATCAGAGGGGGGTTGAGCAGTTCTTC. The chain is built from TRBV6-1 and TRBJ2-1; perhaps D is TRBD1 or TRBD2 (6 bases each). The CDR3 contains 13 residues. Germline V lookup: CDR1 MNHNS, CDR2 SASEGT.

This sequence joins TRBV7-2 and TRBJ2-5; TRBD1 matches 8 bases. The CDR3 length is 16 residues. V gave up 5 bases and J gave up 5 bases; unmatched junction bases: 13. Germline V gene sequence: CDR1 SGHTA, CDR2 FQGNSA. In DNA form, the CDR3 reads TGTGCCAGCAGCATAACCGGACAGGGTCCAGGGGAGACCCAGTACTTC. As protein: CASSITGQGPGETQYF.

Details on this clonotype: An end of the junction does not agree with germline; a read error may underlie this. The CDR3 nucleotides read TGTGGCGGGAGGGACGGGGGCCTCGTCCAAGAGACCCAGTACTTT. This translates into CGGRDGGLVQETQYF. This sequence joins TRBV10-3 and TRBJ2-3, with 9 nucleotides matching TRBD2. This CDR3 comprises 15 residues. The germline CDR1 and CDR2 sequences are ENHRY and SYGVKD.

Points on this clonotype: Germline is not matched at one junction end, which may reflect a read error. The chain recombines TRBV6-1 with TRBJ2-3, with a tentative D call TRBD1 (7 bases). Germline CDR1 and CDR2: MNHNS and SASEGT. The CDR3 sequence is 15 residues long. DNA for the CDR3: TGTGCCGGCGGGGAAGGGGGCCGTGACCAAGAGACCCAGTATTTC. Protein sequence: CAGGEGGRDQETQYF.

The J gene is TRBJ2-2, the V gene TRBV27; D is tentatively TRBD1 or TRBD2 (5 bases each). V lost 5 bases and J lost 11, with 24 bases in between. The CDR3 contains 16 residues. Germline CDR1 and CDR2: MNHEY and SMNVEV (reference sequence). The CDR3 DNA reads TGTGCCAGCAGTCACCGGGGCTGTGCGCTCACCGATGAGCTGTTTTTT. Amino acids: CASSHRGCALTDELFF.

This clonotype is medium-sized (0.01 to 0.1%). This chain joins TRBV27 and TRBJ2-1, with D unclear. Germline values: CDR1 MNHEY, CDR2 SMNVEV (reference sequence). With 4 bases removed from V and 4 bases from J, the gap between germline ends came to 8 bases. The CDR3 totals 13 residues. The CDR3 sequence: CASSSPGYNEQFF. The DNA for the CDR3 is TGTGCCAGCAGTTCCCCAGGATACAATGAGCAGTTCTTC.

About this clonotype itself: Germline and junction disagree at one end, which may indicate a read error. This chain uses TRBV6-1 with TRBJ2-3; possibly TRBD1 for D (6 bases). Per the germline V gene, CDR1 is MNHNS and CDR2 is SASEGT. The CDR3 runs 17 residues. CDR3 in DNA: TGTGCCAGCAGACTGGGGCTACAGGGAGTGAGTTACGATGAGCAGTTTTTC. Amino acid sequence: CASRLGLQGVSYDEQFF.

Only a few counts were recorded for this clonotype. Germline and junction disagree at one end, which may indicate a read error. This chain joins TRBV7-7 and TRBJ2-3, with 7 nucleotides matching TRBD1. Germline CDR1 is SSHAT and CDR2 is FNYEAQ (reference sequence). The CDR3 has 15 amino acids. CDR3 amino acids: CASSPRDSSTDTQYF. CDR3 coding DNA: TGTGCTAGCAGCCCCCGGGACAGCAGCACAGATACGCAGTATTTT.

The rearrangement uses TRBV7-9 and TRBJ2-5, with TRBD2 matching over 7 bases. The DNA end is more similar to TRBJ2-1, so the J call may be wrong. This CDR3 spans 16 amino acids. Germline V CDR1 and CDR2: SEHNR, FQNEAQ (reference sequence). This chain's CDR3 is CASSRVRGGSSYEQFF. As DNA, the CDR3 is TGTGCCAGCAGCCGGGTACGTGGCGGGAGCTCCTACGAGCAGTTCTTC.

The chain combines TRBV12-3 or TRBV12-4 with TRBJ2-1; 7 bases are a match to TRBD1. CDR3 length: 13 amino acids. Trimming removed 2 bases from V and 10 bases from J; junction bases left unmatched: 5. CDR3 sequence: CASSLCRTGEQFF. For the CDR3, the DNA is TGTGCCAGCAGTTTATGTCGGACAGGCGAGCAGTTCTTC.

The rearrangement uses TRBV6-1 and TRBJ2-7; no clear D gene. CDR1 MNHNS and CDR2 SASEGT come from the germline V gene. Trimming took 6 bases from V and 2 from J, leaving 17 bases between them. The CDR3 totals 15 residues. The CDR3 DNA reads TGTGCCAGCAGCGCTCTTGGCTCTCCTCCCTACGAGCAGTACTTC. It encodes CASSALGSPPYEQYF.

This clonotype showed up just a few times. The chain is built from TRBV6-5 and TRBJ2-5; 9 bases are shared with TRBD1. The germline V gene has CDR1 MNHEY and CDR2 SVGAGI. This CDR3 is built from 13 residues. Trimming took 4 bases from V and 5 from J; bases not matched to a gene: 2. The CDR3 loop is CASSLDRGETQYF. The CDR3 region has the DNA TGTGCCAGCAGTTTGGACAGGGGCGAGACCCAGTACTTC.

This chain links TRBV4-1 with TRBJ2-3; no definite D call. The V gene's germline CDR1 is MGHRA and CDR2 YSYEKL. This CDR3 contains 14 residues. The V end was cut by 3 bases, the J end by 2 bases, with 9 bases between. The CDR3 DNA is TGCGCCAGCAGCCATGCCTATCCCACAGATACGCAGTATTTT. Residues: CASSHAYPTDTQYF.

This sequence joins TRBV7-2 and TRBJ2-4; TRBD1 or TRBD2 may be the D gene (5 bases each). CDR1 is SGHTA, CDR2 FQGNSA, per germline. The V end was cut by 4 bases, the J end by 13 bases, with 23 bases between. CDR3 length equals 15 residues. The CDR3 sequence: CASSSQRRATDTQYF. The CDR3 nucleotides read TGTGCCAGCAGCTCCCAGCGGAGAGCCACGGACACGCAGTACTTC.

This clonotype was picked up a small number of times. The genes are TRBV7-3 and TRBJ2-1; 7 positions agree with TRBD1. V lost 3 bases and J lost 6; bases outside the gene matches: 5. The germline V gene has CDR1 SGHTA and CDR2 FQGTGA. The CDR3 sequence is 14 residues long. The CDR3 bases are TGTGCCAGCAGCTTCGCAGGGGGAGTCAATGAGCAGTTCTTC. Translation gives CASSFAGGVNEQFF.

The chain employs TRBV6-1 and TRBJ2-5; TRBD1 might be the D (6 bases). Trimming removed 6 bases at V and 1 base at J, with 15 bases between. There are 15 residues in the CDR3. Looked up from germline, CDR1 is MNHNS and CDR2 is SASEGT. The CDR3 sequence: CASSEIAGAQETQYF. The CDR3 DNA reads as TGTGCCAGCAGCGAAATAGCAGGGGCCCAAGAGACCCAGTACTTC.

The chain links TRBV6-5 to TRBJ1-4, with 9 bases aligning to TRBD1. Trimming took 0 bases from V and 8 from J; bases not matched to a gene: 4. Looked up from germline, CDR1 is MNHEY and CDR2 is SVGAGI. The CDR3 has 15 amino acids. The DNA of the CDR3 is TGTGCCAGCAGTTACTCTGGGACAGGGTCCGAAAAACTGTTTTTT. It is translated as CASSYSGTGSEKLFF.

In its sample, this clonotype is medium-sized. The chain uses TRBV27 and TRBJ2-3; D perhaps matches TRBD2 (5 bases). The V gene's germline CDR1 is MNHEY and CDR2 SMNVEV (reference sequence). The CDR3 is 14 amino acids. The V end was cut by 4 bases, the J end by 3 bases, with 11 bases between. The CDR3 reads CASSYSRGTDTQYF. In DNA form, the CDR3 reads TGTGCCAGCAGTTACTCCCGAGGGACAGATACGCAGTATTTT.

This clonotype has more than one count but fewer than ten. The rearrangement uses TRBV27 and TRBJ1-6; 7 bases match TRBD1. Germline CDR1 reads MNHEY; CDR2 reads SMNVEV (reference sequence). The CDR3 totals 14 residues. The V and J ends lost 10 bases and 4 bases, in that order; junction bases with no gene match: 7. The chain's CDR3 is CATGGSGYNSPLHF. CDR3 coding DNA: TGTGCCACAGGGGGTTCGGGGTATAATTCACCCCTCCACTTT.

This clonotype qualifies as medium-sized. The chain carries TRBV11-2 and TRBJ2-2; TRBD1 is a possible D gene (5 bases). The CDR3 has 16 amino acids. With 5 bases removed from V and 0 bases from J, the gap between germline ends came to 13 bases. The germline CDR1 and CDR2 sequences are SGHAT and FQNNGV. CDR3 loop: CASSPHRTTNTGELFF. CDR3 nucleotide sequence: TGTGCCAGCAGCCCGCATCGGACAACGAACACCGGGGAGCTGTTTTTT.

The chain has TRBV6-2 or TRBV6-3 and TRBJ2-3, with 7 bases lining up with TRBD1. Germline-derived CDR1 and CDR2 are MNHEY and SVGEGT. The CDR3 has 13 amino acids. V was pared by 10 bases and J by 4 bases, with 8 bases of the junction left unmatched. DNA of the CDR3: TGTGCCACAGAGACAGGGATTTCAGATACGCAGTATTTT. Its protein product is CATETGISDTQYF.

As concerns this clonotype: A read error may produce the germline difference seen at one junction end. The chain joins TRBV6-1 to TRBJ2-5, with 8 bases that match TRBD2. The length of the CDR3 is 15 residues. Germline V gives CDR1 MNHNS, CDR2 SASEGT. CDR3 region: CASRKLGRAGETQYF. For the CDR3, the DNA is TGTGCCAGCAGAAAGCTTGGACGAGCGGGAGAGACGCAGTACTTC.

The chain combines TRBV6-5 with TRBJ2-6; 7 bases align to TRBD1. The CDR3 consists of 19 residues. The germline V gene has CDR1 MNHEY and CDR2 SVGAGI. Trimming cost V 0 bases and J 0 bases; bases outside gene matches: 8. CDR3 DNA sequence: TGTGCCAGCAGTTACTCCTCCGGGACAGCGAGCTCTGGGGCCAACGTCCTGACTTTC. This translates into CASSYSSGTASSGANVLTF.

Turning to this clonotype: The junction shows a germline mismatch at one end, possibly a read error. CDR3 loop: CASGGLEAKNTQYF. The DNA for the CDR3 is TGCGCCAGCGGGGGGCTGGAGGCCAAAAATACGCAGTATTTC. This sequence joins TRBV10-1 and TRBJ2-3, with D possibly called TRBD1 or TRBD2 (6 bases each). The CDR3 runs to 14 residues. CDR1 and CDR2 (germline): WNHNN, SYGVQD (reference sequence).

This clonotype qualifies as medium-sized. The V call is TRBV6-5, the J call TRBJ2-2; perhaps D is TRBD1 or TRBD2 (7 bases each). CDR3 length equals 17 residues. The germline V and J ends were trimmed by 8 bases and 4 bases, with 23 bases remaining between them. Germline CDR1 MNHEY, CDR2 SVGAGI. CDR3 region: CASSPRGRGRATGELFF. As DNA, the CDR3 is TGTGCCAGCTCCCCACGTGGGAGGGGGCGCGCCACCGGGGAGCTGTTTTTT.

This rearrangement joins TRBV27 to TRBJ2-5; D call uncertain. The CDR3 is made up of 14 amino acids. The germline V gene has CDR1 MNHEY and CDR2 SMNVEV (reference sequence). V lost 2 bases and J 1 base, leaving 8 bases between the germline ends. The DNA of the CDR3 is TGTGCCAGCAGTTTAGGACGGCTCCAAGAGACCCAGTACTTC. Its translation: CASSLGRLQETQYF.

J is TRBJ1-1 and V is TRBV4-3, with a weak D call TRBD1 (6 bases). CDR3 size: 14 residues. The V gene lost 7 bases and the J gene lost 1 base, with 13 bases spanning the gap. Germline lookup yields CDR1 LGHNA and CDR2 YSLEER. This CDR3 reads CASNWGQGNTEAFF. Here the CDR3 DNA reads TGCGCCAGCAACTGGGGGCAGGGGAACACTGAAGCTTTCTTT.

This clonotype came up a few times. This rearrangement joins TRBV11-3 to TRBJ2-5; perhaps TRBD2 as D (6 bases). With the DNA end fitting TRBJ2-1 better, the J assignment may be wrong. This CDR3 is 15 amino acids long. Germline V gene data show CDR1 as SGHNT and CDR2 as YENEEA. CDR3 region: CASSLGGIIGETQFF. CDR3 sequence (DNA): TGTGCCAGCAGCTTAGGCGGGATAATCGGAGAGACCCAGTTCTTC.

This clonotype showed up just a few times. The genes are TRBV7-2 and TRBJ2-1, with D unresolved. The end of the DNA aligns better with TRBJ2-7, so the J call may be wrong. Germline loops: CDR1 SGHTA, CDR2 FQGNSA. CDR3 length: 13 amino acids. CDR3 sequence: CASSKPGSYEQYF. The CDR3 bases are TGTGCCAGCAGCAAGCCTGGGTCCTACGAGCAGTACTTC.